This TCR beta chain is from a study of blood T cell repertoires in COVID-19. About the research overall: The study drew acute and convalescent COVID-19 samples from the United States, Italy and Spain. Nucleic acid was either cDNA or gDNA, and it came from T cells, B-cell-depleted T cells, or PBMCs.

This clone has just a few counts. Authors' analysis steps: Reference gene primer amplification in the assay estimated nucleated cell counts. Profiling relied on immunoSEQ multiplex PCR, and the TCRdb table lists in-frame clones only, not all of them. Clone size and the V and J calls come from that table; the DNA yielded D and trimming. The profile shows under 45,000 clones, over 70% of them singletons. After removal of 5 bases from V and 4 bases from J, the junction contained 5 bases not matched to a gene. The CDR3 spans 14 residues. Germline V gene sequence: CDR1 SGHRS, CDR2 YFSETQ. The sequence was collected from a man between 65 and 85 years old with COVID-19, enrolled during active disease. The chain is built from TRBV5-1 and TRBJ2-2; 7 bases align to TRBD1. Sequenced: peripheral blood. The CDR3 reads CASRFDRVTGELFF. The CDR3 DNA sequence: TGCGCCAGCAGATTTGACAGGGTCACCGGGGAGCTGTTTTTT.